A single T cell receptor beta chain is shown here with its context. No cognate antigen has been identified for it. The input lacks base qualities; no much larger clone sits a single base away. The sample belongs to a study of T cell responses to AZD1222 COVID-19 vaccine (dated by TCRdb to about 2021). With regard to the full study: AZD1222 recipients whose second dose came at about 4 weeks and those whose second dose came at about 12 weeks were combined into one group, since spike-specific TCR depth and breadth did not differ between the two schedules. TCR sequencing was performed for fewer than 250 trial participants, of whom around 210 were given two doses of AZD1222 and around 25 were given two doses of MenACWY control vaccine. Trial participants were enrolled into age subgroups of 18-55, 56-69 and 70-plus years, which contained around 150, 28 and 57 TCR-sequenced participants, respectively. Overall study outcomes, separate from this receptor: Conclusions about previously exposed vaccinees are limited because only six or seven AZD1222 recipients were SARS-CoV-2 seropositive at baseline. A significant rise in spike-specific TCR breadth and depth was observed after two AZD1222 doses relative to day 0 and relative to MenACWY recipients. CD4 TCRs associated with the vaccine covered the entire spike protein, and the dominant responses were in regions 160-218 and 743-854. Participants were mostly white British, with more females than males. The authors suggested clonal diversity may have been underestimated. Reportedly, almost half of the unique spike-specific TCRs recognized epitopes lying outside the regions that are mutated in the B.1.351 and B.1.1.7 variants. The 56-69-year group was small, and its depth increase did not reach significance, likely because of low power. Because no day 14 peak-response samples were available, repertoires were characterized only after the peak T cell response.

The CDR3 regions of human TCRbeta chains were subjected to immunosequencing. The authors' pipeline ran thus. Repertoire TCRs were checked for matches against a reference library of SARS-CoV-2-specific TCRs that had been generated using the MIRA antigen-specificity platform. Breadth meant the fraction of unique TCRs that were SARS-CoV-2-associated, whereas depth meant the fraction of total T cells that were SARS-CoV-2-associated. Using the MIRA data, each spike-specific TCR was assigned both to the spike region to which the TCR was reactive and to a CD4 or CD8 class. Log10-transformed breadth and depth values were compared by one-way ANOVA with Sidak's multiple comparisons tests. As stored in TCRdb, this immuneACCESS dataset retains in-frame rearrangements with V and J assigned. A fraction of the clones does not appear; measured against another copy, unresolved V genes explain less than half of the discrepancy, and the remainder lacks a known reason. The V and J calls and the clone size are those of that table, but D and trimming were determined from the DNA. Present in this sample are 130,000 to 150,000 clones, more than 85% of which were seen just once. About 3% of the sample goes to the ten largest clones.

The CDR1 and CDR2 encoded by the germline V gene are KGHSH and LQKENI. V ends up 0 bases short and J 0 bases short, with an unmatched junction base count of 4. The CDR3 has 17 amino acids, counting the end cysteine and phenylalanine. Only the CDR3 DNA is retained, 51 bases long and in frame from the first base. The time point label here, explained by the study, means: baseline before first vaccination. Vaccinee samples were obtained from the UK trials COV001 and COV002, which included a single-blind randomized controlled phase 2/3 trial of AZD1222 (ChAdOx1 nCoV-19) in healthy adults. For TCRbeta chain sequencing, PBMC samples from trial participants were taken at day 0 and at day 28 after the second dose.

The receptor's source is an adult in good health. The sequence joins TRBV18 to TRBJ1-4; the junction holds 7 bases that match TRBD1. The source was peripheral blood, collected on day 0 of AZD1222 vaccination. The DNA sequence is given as TGTGCCAGCTCACCACCTCAGGGACAGCCAACTAATGAAAAACTGTTTTTT. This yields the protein CASSPPQGQPTNEKLFF.